A single sample is the source of the 21 T cell receptor beta chains below, sequenced in a study of T cells in Graves' hyperthyroidism and ophthalmopathy. Authors of the study amplified TCR beta CDR3 regions from RNA transcripts. TCR CDR3 regions were first amplified by RT-PCR with HTBI primers. TCRdb re-called the multiplex PCR reads through MiXCR, storing one row per CDR3 protein. Among some 760,000 distinct CDR3 sequences listed, approximately 15% were seen once. The material sequenced was blood. These receptors were obtained from a woman aged 18-29 years with Graves' hyperthyroidism.

There are many counts of this clonotype. The chain joins TRBV30 to TRBJ1-1; D is ambiguous. The CDR3 is made up of 14 amino acids. Per the germline V gene, CDR1 is GTSNPN and CDR2 is SVGIG (reference sequence). V lost 0 bases, J lost 5 bases, and 13 bases lay in between. This chain's CDR3 is CAWSVLSGETEAFF. In DNA, the CDR3 is TGTGCCTGGAGTGTACTCTCTGGGGAGACTGAAGCTTTCTTT. Drawing the rest from reference TRBV30 and TRBJ1-1, the complete variable domain is SQTIHQWPATLVQPVGSPLSLECTVEGTSNPNLYWYRQAAGRGLQLLFYSVGIGQISSEVPQNLSASRPQDRQFILSSKKLLLSDSGFYLCAWSVLSGETEAFFGQGTRLTVV.

This clonotype has ten or more counts. V gene TRBV7-6 combines with J gene TRBJ2-3; 7 bases agree with TRBD2. The CDR3 has 15 residues. With V trimmed by 5 bases and J by 0 bases, 5 bases remained unmatched. Per the germline V gene, CDR1 is SGHVS and CDR2 is FNYEAQ. The CDR3 is CASSLLASSTDTQYF. The CDR3 DNA sequence: TGTGCCAGCAGCCTACTAGCGTCCAGCACAGATACGCAGTATTTT.

This clonotype was seen more than once but under ten times. Sequence at one end of the junction differs from germline and may be a read error. J is TRBJ1-1 and V is TRBV7-9; weak D call: TRBD1 (5 bases). The CDR3 consists of 14 residues. Per the germline V gene, CDR1 is SEHNR and CDR2 is FQNEAQ (reference sequence). The CDR3 DNA reads as TGTGCCAGCAGCCCGGGACTGCGGTTGACTGACGCTTTCTTT. It encodes CASSPGLRLTDAFF.

This clonotype appeared a few times. This chain links TRBV20-1 with TRBJ2-3, with TRBD2 as a possible D gene (6 bases). The V end was cut by 0 bases, the J end by 2 bases, with 18 bases between. This CDR3 comprises 17 residues. Germline V gene data show CDR1 as DFQATT and CDR2 as SNEGSKA (reference sequence). This chain's CDR3 is CSARDLAGPGITDTQYF. The CDR3 DNA sequence: TGCAGTGCTAGAGATTTGGCGGGACCAGGCATCACAGATACGCAGTATTTT.

This clonotype came up many times. The chain is built from TRBV30 and TRBJ2-5; TRBD2 agrees at 7 bases. The V segment lost 2 bases and the J segment 5 bases; nucleotides outside the gene matches: 8. The CDR3 consists of 14 residues. Germline CDR1 is GTSNPN and CDR2 is SVGIG (reference sequence). The DNA of the CDR3 is TGTGCCTGGAGTATCGCGGGAGTATTGGAGACCCAGTACTTC. Translated, it gives CAWSIAGVLETQYF.

This clonotype came up many times. V gene TRBV4-2 combines with J gene TRBJ2-7; 9 nucleotides align to TRBD1. The CDR3 covers 14 residues. Trimming at V came to 3 bases and at J to 4 bases, leaving 4 bases not matched to a gene. In germline, CDR1 is LGHNA, CDR2 YNFKEQ. The CDR3 sequence: CASSQGDRAYEQYF. The CDR3 region has the DNA TGTGCCAGCAGCCAGGGGGACAGGGCTTACGAGCAGTACTTC.

Worth noting for this clonotype: This may stem from a read error, because a much larger clone lies one nucleotide away. The chain links TRBV6-1 to TRBJ1-4; D remains unclear. Trimming cost V 8 bases and J 6 bases, with 4 bases left between them. The CDR3 has 10 amino acids. In germline, CDR1 is MNHNS, CDR2 SASEGT. CDR3 sequence: CASGDEKLFF. In DNA, the CDR3 is TGTGCCAGCGGGGATGAAAAACTGTTTTTT.

V usage is TRBV19 and J usage is TRBJ2-7; no firm D call. This CDR3 is 18 amino acids long. Germline V lookup: CDR1 LNHDA, CDR2 SQIVND (reference sequence). V was cut by 5 bases and J by 0 bases, with 23 bases left in between. This CDR3 is CASSPLIGSSASSYEQYF. The CDR3 DNA sequence: TGTGCCAGTAGTCCGCTCATAGGGTCCAGCGCTAGCTCCTACGAGCAGTACTTC.

The rearrangement links TRBV6-1 to TRBJ2-1; D could derive from TRBD1 or TRBD2 (5 bases each). Germline V gene data show CDR1 as MNHNS and CDR2 as SASEGT. V was trimmed by 8 bases and J by 4 bases, leaving 21 bases between them. This CDR3 has 16 residues. The CDR3 nucleotides are TGTGCCAGCCTGGGAATGACCGGGACGGATTACAATGAGCAGTTCTTC. It codes for CASLGMTGTDYNEQFF.

The chain employs TRBV7-8 and TRBJ1-5; 7 positions match TRBD1. Losses at the gene ends were 5 bases for V and 7 bases for J; bases not matched to a gene: 11. CDR3 length equals 15 residues. Germline CDR1 is SGHVS and CDR2 is FQNEAQ. CDR3 sequence reads: CASSPHRGPWQPQHF. The CDR3 coding sequence is TGTGCCAGCAGCCCACACAGGGGCCCGTGGCAGCCCCAGCATTTT.

This clonotype was observed a handful of times. The V and J genes are TRBV30 and TRBJ2-5; 16 bases are shared with TRBD2. Germline values: CDR1 GTSNPN, CDR2 SVGIG (reference sequence). The CDR3 runs to 14 residues. V lost 4 bases and J lost 10; bases outside the gene matches: 6. The CDR3 DNA reads TGTGCCTGGACGACGGGACTAGCGGGAGGGAACCAGTACTTC. It encodes CAWTTGLAGGNQYF.

This clonotype was recorded many times. CDR3 bases: TGCAGCGTGGGGGGTAGCGGGAAAGGCCACGAGCAGTACTTC. Protein sequence: CSVGGSGKGHEQYF. The genes are TRBV29-1 and TRBJ2-7, with TRBD2 identical over 8 bases. The CDR3 consists of 14 residues. Germline trimming cut 6 bases from V and 5 bases from J; bases unmatched to any gene: 12. CDR1 and CDR2 from the germline V gene are SQVTM and ANQGSEA.

This chain uses TRBV7-9 with TRBJ1-5; D unclear. Trimming cost V 1 base and J 3 bases, with 10 bases left between them. The CDR3 consists of 15 residues. The V gene's germline CDR1 is SEHNR and CDR2 FQNEAQ (reference sequence). In nucleotides, the CDR3 is TGTGCCAGCAGCTTAGGAGGCGAATTCAATCAGCCCCAGCATTTT. This translates into CASSLGGEFNQPQHF.

This clonotype was seen many times. This sequence joins TRBV7-4 and TRBJ1-2; TRBD1 might be the D (6 bases). The CDR3 loop spans 14 amino acids. Germline V gene data show CDR1 as SGHVT and CDR2 as SQSDAQ. The germline V and J ends were trimmed by 5 bases and 7 bases, with 17 bases remaining between them. CDR3 DNA sequence: TGTGCCAGCAGCCCCCGGACAGTTGGGCCTGGCTACACCTTC. It is translated as CASSPRTVGPGYTF.

This clonotype was detected many times. V and J are TRBV11-2 and TRBJ1-1, with unresolved D. CDR3 length: 15 amino acids. Germline CDR1 is SGHAT and CDR2 is FQNNGV. Trimming removed 1 base from V and 1 base from J, with 10 bases in between. CDR3 DNA: TGTGCCAGCAGCTTAGTACCGCGGACGAACACTGAAGCTTTCTTT. Translated, it gives CASSLVPRTNTEAFF.

In this sample, this clonotype turned up many times. A much larger clone differs from this one at a single base, so this may be a read error. The V and J genes are TRBV7-8 and TRBJ2-3; D remains ambiguous. The germline gives CDR1 SGHVS, CDR2 FQNEAQ. This CDR3 has 13 amino acids. Trimming took 1 base from V and 2 from J, leaving 4 bases between them. CDR3 in DNA: TGTGCCAGCAGCTTAGTTTTCACAGATACGCAGTATTTT. The encoded protein is CASSLVFTDTQYF.

This chain uses TRBV9 with TRBJ2-1; 12 positions agree with TRBD2. The V and J ends lost 4 bases and 9 bases, in that order; junction bases with no gene match: 5. Germline-derived CDR1 and CDR2 are SGDLS and YYNGEE. The length of the CDR3 is 14 residues. The CDR3 nucleotides read TGTGCCAGCAGCCGGACTAGCGGGGAGCTTGAGCAGTTCTTC. Translation gives CASSRTSGELEQFF.

This clonotype was seen at least ten times. V usage is TRBV20-1 and J usage is TRBJ2-5; 7 bases map to TRBD2. The germline V gene encodes CDR1 DFQATT and CDR2 SNEGSKA (reference sequence). With V trimmed by 0 bases and J by 4 bases, 5 bases remained unmatched. The CDR3 totals 14 residues. The CDR3 coding sequence is TGCAGTGCTAGAGAGGTAGCGGGTTCAGAGACCCAGTACTTC. Amino acids: CSAREVAGSETQYF.

This clonotype was detected ten times or more. This chain connects TRBV5-1 to TRBJ1-1; TRBD1 might be the D (6 bases). CDR1 SGHRS and CDR2 YFSETQ come from the germline V gene. The CDR3 is 13 residues long. V was cut by 4 bases and J by 11 bases, with 18 bases left in between. CDR3 nucleotide sequence: TGCGCCAGCAGCACCAACAGGGTGGGGACGGCTTTCTTT. Its translation: CASSTNRVGTAFF. The entire variable domain, with the rest obtained from reference TRBV5-1 and TRBJ1-1, is as follows: KAGVTQTPRYLIKTRGQQVTLSCSPISGHRSVSWYQQTPGQGLQFLFEYFSETQRNKGNFPGRFSGRQFSNSRSEMNVSTLELGDSALYLCASSTNRVGTAFFGQGTRLTVV.

In its sample, this clonotype was seen many times. This rearrangement joins TRBV30 to TRBJ2-1; D might be TRBD2 (5 bases). The CDR3 loop spans 17 amino acids. V lost 4 bases and J lost 3, with 22 bases in between. The V gene's germline CDR1 is GTSNPN and CDR2 SVGIG (reference sequence). In nucleotides, the CDR3 is TGTGCCTGGACCGCGCCCGTTAGGAGCGGCAACTACAATGAGCAGTTCTTC. It yields the protein CAWTAPVRSGNYNEQFF.

This clonotype was seen ten or more times. The V gene is TRBV15, the J gene TRBJ2-5, with D possibly being TRBD2 (5 bases). The CDR3 consists of 13 residues. CDR1 and CDR2 (germline): LNHNV, YYDKDF (reference sequence). The ends were cut back, 4 bases at V and 4 bases at J, with 10 bases in the middle. The CDR3 spells CATSTLAGETQYF. DNA for the CDR3: TGTGCCACCAGCACGCTAGCCGGAGAGACCCAGTACTTC.